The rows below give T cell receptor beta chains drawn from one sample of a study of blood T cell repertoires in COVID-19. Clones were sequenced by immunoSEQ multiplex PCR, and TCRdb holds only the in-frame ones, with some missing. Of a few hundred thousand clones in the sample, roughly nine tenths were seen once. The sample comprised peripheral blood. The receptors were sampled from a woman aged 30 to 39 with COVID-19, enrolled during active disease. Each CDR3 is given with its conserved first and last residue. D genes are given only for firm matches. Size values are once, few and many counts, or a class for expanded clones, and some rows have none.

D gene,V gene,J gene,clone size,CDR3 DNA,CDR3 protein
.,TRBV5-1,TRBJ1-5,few,TGCGCCAGCAGCTTCGGCGGGAGCAATCAGCCCCAGCATTTT,CASSFGGSNQPQHF
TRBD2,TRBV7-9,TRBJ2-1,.,TGTGCCAGCAGCCCCTCCCGAGCGGGGGGCCCTCATTACAATGAGCAGTTCTTC,CASSPSRAGGPHYNEQFF
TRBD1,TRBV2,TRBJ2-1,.,TGTGCCAGCAGTGATCTTATGGGGAGCGGAAGGGGGCCCTACAATGAGCAGTTCTTC,CASSDLMGSGRGPYNEQFF
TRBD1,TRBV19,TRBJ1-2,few,TGTGCCAGTAGTATAGGGGACAGGGGGCATGGCTACACCTTC,CASSIGDRGHGYTF
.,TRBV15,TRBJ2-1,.,TGTGCCACCAGCACTTACAATGAGCAGTTCTTC,CATSTYNEQFF
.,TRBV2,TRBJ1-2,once,TGTGCCAGCAGCTTCACTCGACAAGCTAACTATGGCTACACCTTC,CASSFTRQANYGYTF
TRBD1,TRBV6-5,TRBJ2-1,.,TGTGCCAGCAGTTACCAGGGGGCGAAGAACAATGAGCAGTTCTTC,CASSYQGAKNNEQFF
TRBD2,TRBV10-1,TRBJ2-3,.,TGCGCCTCGAGGGAGCGGGACACAGATACGCAGTATTTT,CASRERDTDTQYF
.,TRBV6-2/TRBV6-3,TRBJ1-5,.,TGTGCCAGCAGCGAGGGAGAACAGCCCCAGCATTTT,CASSEGEQPQHF
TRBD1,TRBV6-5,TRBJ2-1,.,TGTGCCAGCAGTTACGGTAGGACAGGGTTGGTCAATGAGCAGTTCTTC,CASSYGRTGLVNEQFF
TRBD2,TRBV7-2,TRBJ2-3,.,TGTGCCAGCAGCTTATATAGGACTAGCGGGGGGTGGGACACAGATACGCAGTATTTT,CASSLYRTSGGWDTDTQYF
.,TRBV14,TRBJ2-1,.,TGTGCCAGCAGCCAAGTTTCCGGCAGGGTCAATGAGCAGTTCTTC,CASSQVSGRVNEQFF
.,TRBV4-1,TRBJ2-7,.,TGCGCCAGCAGCCAATCGCGGGACTTGTGGGGGAACGAGCAGTACTTC,CASSQSRDLWGNEQYF
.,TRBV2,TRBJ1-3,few,TGTGCCAGCGAGCCTAACAGGGCTGGAAACACCATATATTTT,CASEPNRAGNTIYF
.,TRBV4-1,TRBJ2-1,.,TGCGCCAGCAGCCTTTTAAGAGAGTACAATGAGCAGTTCTTC,CASSLLREYNEQFF
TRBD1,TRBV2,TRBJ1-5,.,TGTGCCAGCAGTTGGGACAGGAAAAATCAGCCCCAGCATTTT,CASSWDRKNQPQHF
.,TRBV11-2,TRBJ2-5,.,TGTGCCAGCAGCTTTATGGCACAAGAGACCCAGTACTTC,CASSFMAQETQYF
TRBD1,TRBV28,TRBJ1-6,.,TGTGCCAGCAGTCCATACAGGGGTTTGGGTTCACCCCTCCACTTT,CASSPYRGLGSPLHF
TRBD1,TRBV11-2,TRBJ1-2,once,TGTGCCAGCAGCTTAGAGGGGACAGGGGCAGCTAACTATGGCTACACCTTC,CASSLEGTGAANYGYTF
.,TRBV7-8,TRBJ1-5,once,TGTGCCAGCAGCTTATTCGGACAAATGAGCAATCAGCCCCAGCATTTT,CASSLFGQMSNQPQHF
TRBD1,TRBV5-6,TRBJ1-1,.,TGTGCCAGCAGCTGGGGGACAGGGATGAACACTGAAGCTTTCTTT,CASSWGTGMNTEAFF
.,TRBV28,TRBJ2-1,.,TGTGCCAGCAGTTTATATGCCAGAAACAATGAGCAGTTCTTC,CASSLYARNNEQFF
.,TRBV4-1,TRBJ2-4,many,TGCGCCAGCAGCCAAGAATCCCGTGGGGGGGCGCTGTCCAAAAACATTCAGTACTTC,CASSQESRGGALSKNIQYF
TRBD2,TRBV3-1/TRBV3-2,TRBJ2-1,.,TGTGCCAGCAGCCAACCTAGCGGGGGGGCCTTTCGCAATGAGCAGTTCTTC,CASSQPSGGAFRNEQFF
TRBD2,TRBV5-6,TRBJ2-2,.,TGTGCCAGCACTAGCGGGAACACCGGGGAGCTGTTTTTT,CASTSGNTGELFF
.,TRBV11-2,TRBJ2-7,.,TGTGCCAGCAGCTTGTCCCTAAGCTCCTACGAGCAGTACTTC,CASSLSLSSYEQYF
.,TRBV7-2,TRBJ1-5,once,TGTGCCAGCAGCTTAGGAGGGATAGGGAGCAATCAGCCCCAGCATTTT,CASSLGGIGSNQPQHF
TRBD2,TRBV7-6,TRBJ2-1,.,TGTGCCAGCAGCTTAGGGGCTAGCGGGGTCCCCTACAATGAGCAGTTCTTC,CASSLGASGVPYNEQFF
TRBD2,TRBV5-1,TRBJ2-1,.,TGCGCCAGCAGCTTCGGTCAGGCGGGGGGGCTCAATGAGCAGTTCTTC,CASSFGQAGGLNEQFF
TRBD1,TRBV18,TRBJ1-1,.,TGTGCCAGCTCCCGGGGACAGAGGAACACTGAAGCTTTCTTT,CASSRGQRNTEAFF
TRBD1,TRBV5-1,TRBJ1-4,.,TGCGCCAGCAGCGCGGGACAGGGAGTTGAAAAACTGTTTTTT,CASSAGQGVEKLFF
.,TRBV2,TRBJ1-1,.,TGTGCCAGCAGATCTCCTCGCGGGGGGAACACTGAAGCTTTCTTT,CASRSPRGGNTEAFF
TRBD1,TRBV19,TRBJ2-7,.,TGTGCCAGTAGGGGGACCACAGGGGCGGACTCCTACGAGCAGTACTTC,CASRGTTGADSYEQYF
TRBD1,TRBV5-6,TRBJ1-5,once,TGTGCCAGCAGCCCTGGGACAGTCAATCAGCCCCAGCATTTT,CASSPGTVNQPQHF
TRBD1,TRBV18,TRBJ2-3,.,TGTGCCAGCTCACCACTACAGGGGAGTACAGATACGCAGTATTTT,CASSPLQGSTDTQYF
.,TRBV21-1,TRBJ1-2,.,TGTGCCAGCAGCCGAACAGGACAGGGAGCCTATGGCTACACCTTC,CASSRTGQGAYGYTF
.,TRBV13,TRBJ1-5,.,TGTGCCAGCAGCCCCCCCCAAGGCGGGGGCATTCAGCCCCAGCATTTT,CASSPPQGGGIQPQHF
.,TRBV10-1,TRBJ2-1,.,TGCGCCAGCAGTGACCCCGGGAAGGCAGACTACAATGAGCAGTTCTTC,CASSDPGKADYNEQFF
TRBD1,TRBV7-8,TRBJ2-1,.,TGTGCCAGCAGCTACCACGGGACAGGGGGTTTCAATGAGCAGTTCTTC,CASSYHGTGGFNEQFF
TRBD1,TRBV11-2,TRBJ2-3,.,TGTGCCAGCGGGGACAGGGGCCGCACAGATACGCAGTATTTT,CASGDRGRTDTQYF
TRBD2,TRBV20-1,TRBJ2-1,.,TGCAGTGCTAGTACTGGTAGCGGGAGGGGGGGCAATGAGCAGTTCTTC,CSASTGSGRGGNEQFF
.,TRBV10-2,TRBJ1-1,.,TGCGCCAGCAGTGATTGGGGTGAGGGCACTGAAGCTTTCTTT,CASSDWGEGTEAFF
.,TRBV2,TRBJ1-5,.,TGTGCCAGCAGAGGGAGGGACGGTCCCAATCAGCCCCAGCATTTT,CASRGRDGPNQPQHF
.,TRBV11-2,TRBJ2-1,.,TGTGCCAGCAGCTTAGATTTCCAGGGCGGTGAGCAGTTCTTC,CASSLDFQGGEQFF
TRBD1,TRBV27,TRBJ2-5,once,TGTGCCAGCAGTTACAGGGGGCAGGAGACCCAGTACTTC,CASSYRGQETQYF
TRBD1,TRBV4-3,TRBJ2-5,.,TGCGCCAGCAGCCAGAGGACAGGGTTGTTGGAGACCCAGTACTTC,CASSQRTGLLETQYF
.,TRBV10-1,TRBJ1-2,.,TGCGCCAGCAGTGATAGTAACTATGGCTACACCTTC,CASSDSNYGYTF
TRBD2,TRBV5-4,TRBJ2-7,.,TGTGCCAGCAGCCCTTCGGGACTAGGGGGTGGCGAGCAGTACTTC,CASSPSGLGGGEQYF